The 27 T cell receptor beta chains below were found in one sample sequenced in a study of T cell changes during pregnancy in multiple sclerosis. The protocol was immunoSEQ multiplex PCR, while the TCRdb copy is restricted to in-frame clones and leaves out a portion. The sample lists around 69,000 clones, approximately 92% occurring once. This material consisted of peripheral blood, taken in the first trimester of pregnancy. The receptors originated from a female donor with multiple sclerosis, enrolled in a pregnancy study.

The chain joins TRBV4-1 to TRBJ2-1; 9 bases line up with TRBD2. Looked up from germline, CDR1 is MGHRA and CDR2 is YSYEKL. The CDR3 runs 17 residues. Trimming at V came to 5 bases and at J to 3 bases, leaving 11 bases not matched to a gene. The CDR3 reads CASSLGTGTSHYNEQFF. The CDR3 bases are TGCGCCAGCAGCTTGGGTACCGGGACTAGCCACTACAATGAGCAGTTCTTC.

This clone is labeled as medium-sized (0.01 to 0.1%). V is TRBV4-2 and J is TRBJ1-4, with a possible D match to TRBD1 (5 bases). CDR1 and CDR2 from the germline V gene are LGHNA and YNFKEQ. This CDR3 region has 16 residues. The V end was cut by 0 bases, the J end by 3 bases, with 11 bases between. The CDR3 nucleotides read TGTGCCAGCAGCCAAGAACAGGCAGGAGCTAATGAAAAACTGTTTTTT. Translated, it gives CASSQEQAGANEKLFF.

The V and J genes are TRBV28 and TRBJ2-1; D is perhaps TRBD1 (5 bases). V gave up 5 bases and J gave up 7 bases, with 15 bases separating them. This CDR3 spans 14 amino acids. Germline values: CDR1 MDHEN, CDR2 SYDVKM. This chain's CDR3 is CASSPGWGRNEQFF. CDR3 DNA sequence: TGTGCCAGCAGTCCAGGGTGGGGTCGAAATGAGCAGTTCTTC.

The DNA of the CDR3 is TGTGCCAGCGGCAAGAGGCGGGTGAACAATGAGCAGTTCTTC. Translating gives CASGKRRVNNEQFF. The rearrangement links TRBV5-6 to TRBJ2-1; D may be TRBD2 (5 bases). The CDR3 spans 14 residues. In germline, CDR1 is SGHDT, CDR2 YYEEEE. V lost 7 bases to trimming and J lost 5 bases, with 16 bases between them.

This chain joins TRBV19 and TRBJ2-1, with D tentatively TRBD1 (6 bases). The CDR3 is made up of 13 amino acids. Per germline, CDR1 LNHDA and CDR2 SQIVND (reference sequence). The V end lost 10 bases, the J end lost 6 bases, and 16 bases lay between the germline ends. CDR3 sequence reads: CATEGQPLNEQFF. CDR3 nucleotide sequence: TGTGCCACCGAAGGACAGCCACTCAATGAGCAGTTCTTC.

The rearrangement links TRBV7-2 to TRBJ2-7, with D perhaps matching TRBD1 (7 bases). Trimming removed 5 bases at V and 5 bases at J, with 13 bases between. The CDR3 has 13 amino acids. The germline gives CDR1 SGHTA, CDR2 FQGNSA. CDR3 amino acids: CASSHQGGDEQYF. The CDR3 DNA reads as TGTGCCAGCAGCCACCAGGGGGGAGACGAGCAGTACTTC.

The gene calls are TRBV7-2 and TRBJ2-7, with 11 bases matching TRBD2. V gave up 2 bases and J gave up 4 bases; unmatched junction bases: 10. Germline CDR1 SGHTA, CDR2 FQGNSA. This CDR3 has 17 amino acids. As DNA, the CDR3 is TGTGCCAGCAGCTTAATAGTTAGCGGGAGGGCCGGGTACGAGCAGTACTTC. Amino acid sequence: CASSLIVSGRAGYEQYF.

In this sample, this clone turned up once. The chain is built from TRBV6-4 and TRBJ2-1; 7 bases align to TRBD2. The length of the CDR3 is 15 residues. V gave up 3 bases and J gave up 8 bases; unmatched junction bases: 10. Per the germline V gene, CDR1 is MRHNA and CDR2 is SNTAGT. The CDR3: CASSERAGTTHEQFF. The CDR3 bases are TGTGCCAGCAGTGAAAGGGCTGGGACTACGCATGAGCAGTTCTTC.

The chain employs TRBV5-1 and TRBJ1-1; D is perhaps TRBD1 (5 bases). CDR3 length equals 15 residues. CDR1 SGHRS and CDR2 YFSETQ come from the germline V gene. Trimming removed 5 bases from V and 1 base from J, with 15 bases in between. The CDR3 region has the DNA TGCGCCAGCAGTTCACAGGTGTGGTCGAACACTGAAGCTTTCTTT. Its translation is CASSSQVWSNTEAFF.

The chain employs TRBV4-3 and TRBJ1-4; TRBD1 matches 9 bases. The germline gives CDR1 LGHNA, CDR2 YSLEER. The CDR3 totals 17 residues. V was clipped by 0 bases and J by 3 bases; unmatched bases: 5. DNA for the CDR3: TGCGCCAGCAGCCAAGACAGGACAGGGGCATCTAATGAAAAACTGTTTTTT. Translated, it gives CASSQDRTGASNEKLFF.

For the CDR3, the DNA is TGTGCCAGCAGCCCCCAGTTGGGAGGAGATACGCAGTATTTT. Translation: CASSPQLGGDTQYF. V is TRBV9 and J is TRBJ2-3; a weak D match, TRBD2 (6 bases). The length of the CDR3 is 14 residues. V dropped 4 bases and J dropped 5 bases, with 14 bases sitting between them. The germline CDR1 and CDR2 sequences are SGDLS and YYNGEE.

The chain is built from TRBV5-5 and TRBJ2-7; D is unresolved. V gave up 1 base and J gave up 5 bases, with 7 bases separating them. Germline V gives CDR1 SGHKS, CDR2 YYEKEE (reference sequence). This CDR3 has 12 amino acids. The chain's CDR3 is CASSLLLDEQYF. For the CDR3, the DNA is TGTGCCAGCAGCTTGTTACTCGACGAGCAGTACTTC. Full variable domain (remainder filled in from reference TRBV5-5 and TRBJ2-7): DAGVTQSPTHLIKTRGQQVTLRCSPISGHKSVSWYQQVLGQGPQFIFQYYEKEERGRGNFPDRFSARQFPNYSSELNVNALLLGDSALYLCASSLLLDEQYFGPGTRLTVT.

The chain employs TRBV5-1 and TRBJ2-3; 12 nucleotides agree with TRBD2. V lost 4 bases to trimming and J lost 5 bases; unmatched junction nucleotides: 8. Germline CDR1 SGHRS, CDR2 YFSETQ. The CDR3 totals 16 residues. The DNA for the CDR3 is TGCGCCAGCAGCCCGAGGGCTAGCGGGAGGGGAGATACGCAGTATTTT. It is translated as CASSPRASGRGDTQYF.

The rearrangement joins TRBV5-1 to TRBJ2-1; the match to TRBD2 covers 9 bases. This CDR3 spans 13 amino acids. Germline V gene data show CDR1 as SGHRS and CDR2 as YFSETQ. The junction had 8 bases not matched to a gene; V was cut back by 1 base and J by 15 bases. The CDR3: CASSLNAAGGGFF. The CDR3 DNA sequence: TGCGCCAGCAGCTTGAATGCGGCGGGAGGGGGGTTCTTC.

The CDR3 region is CASSVDERGSSYNEQFF. Here the CDR3 DNA reads TGTGCCAGCAGCGTGGACGAGCGGGGGAGCTCCTACAATGAGCAGTTCTTC. V gene TRBV9 combines with J gene TRBJ2-1; 8 bases match TRBD2. The CDR3 sequence is 17 residues long. Germline V gene data show CDR1 as SGDLS and CDR2 as YYNGEE. V lost 2 bases, J lost 0 bases, and 7 bases stayed unmatched.

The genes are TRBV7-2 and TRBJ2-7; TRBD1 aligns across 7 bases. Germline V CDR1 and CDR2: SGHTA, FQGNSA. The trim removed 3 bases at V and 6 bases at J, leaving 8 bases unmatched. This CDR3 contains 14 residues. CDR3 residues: CASSFTRQGSEQYF. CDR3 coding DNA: TGTGCCAGCAGCTTTACCCGACAGGGAAGCGAGCAGTACTTC.

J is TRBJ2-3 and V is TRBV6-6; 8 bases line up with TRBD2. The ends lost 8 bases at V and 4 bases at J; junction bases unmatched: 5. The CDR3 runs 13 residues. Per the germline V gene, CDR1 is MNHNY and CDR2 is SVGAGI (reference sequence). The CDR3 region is CASERERADTQYF. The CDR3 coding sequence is TGTGCCAGCGAGCGGGAGCGAGCAGATACGCAGTATTTT.

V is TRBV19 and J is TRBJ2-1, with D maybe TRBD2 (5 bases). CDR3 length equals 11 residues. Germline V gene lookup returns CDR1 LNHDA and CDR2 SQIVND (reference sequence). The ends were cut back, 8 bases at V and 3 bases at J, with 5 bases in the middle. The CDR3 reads CASGSYNEQFF. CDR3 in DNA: TGTGCCAGTGGGAGCTACAATGAGCAGTTCTTC.

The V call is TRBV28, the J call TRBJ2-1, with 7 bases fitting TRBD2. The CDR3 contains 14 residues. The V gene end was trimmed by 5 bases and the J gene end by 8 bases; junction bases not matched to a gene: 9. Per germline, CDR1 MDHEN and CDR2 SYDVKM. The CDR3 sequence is CASSPRGREYEQFF. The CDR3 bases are TGTGCCAGCAGTCCCCGAGGGCGGGAGTATGAGCAGTTCTTC. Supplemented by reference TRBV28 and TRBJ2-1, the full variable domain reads DVKVTQSSRYLVKRTGEKVFLECVQDMDHENMFWYRQDPGLGLRLIYFSYDVKMKEKGDIPEGYSVSREKKERFSLILESASTNQTSMYLCASSPRGREYEQFFGPGTRLTVL.

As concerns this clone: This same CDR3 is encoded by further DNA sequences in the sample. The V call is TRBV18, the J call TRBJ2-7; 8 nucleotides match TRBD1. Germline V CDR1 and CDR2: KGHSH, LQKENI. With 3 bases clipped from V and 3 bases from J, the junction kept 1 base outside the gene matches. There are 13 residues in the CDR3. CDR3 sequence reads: CASSPGQDYEQYF. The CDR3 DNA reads TGTGCCAGCTCACCGGGACAGGACTACGAGCAGTACTTC.

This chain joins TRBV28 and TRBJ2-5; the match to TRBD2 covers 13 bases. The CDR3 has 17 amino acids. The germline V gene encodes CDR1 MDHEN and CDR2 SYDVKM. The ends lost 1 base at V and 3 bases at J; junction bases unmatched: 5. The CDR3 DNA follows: TGTGCCAGCAGTTTATTACTAGCGGGAGGGCTGGAAGAGACCCAGTACTTC. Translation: CASSLLLAGGLEETQYF.

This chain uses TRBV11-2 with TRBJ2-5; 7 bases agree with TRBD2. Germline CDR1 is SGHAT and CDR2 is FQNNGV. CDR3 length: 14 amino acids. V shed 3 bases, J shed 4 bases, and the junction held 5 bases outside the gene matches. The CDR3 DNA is TGTGCCAGCAGCTTCCGGACTAGATCAGAGACCCAGTACTTC. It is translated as CASSFRTRSETQYF.

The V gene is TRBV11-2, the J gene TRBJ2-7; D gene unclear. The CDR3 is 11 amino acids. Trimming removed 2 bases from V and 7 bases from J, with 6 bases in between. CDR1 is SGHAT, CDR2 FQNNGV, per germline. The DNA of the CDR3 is TGTGCCAGCAGCTTAACGAGGGAGCAGTACTTC. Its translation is CASSLTREQYF. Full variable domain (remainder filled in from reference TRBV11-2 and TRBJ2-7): EAGVAQSPRYKIIEKRQSVAFWCNPISGHATLYWYQQILGQGPKLLIQFQNNGVVDDSQLPKDRFSAERLKGVDSTLKIQPAKLEDSAVYLCASSLTREQYFGPGTRLTVT.

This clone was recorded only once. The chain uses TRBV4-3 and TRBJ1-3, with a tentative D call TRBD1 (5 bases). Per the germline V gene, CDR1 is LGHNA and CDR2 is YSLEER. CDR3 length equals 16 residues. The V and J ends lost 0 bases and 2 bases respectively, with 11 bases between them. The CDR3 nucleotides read TGCGCCAGCAGCCAAGATCTAGGAGGGGCTGGAAACACCATATATTTT. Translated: CASSQDLGGAGNTIYF.

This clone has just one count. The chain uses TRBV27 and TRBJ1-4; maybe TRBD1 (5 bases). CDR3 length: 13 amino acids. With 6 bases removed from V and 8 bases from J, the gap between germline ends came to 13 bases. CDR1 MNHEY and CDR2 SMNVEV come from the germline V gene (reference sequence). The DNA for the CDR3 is TGTGCCAGCAGGGTGGCAGGGTACGAAAAACTGTTTTTT. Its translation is CASRVAGYEKLFF.

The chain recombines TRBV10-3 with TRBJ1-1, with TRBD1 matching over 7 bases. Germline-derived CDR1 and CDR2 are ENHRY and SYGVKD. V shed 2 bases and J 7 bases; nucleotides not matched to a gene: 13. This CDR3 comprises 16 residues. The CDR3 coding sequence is TGTGCCATCAGTGAGACGGACAGGCGGCCTGGGAGTGAAGCTTTCTTT. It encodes CAISETDRRPGSEAFF.

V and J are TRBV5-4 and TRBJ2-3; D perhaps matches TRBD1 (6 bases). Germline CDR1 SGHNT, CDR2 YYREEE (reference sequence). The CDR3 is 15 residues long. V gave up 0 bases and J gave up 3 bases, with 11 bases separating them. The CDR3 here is CASSLGGGSTDTQYF. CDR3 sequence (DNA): TGTGCCAGCAGCTTGGGAGGGGGTTCGACAGATACGCAGTATTTT. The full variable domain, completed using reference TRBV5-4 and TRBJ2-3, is ETGVTQSPTHLIKTRGQQVTLRCSSQSGHNTVSWYQQALGQGPQFIFQYYREEENGRGNFPPRFSGLQFPNYSSELNVNALELDDSALYLCASSLGGGSTDTQYFGPGTRLTVL.